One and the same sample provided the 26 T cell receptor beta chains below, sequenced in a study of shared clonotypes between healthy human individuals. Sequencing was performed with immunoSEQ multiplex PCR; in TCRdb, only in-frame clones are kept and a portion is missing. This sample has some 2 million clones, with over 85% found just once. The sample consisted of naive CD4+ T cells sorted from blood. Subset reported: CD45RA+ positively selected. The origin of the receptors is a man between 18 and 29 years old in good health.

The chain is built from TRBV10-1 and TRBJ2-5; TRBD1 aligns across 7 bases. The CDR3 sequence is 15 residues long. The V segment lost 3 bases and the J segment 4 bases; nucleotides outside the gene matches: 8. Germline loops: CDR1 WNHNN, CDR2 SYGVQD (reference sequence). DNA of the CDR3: TGCGCCAGCAGTGACGATAGGGGGCTAAGAGAGACCCAGTACTTC. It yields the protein CASSDDRGLRETQYF.

CDR3 DNA sequence: TGCGCCAGCAGCGAGGGTTCCGTGAGCTCCTATAATTCACCCCTCCACTTT. It yields the protein CASSEGSVSSYNSPLHF. The gene calls are TRBV4-3 and TRBJ1-6; D is uncertain. The CDR3 length is 17 residues. The germline CDR1 and CDR2 sequences are LGHNA and YSLEER. The V end lost 5 bases, the J end lost 0 bases, and 14 bases lay between the germline ends.

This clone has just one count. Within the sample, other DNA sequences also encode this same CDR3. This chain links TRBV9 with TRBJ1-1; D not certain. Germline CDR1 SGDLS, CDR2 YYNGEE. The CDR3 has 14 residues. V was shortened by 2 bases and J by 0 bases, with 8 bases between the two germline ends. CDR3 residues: CASSVGSLNTEAFF. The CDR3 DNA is TGTGCCAGCAGCGTGGGCAGTTTGAACACTGAAGCTTTCTTT.

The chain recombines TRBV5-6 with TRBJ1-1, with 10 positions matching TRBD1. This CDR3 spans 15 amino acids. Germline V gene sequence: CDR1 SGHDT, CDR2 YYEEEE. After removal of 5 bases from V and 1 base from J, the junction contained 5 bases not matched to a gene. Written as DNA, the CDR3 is TGTGCCAGCAGACCAAGACAGGGGGCGAACACTGAAGCTTTCTTT. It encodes CASRPRQGANTEAFF.

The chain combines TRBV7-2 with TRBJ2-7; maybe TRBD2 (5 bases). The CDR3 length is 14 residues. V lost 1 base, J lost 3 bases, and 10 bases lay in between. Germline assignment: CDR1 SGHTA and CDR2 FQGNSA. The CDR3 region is CASSLGRVNYEQYF. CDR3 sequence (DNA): TGTGCCAGCAGCTTAGGGCGGGTTAACTACGAGCAGTACTTC.

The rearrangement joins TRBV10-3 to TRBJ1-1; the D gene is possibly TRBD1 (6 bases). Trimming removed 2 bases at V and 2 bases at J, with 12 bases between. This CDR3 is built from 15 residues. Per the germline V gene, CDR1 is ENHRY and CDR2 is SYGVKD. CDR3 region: CAISEGGQPNTEAFF. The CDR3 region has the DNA TGTGCCATCAGTGAGGGGGGCCAGCCAAACACTGAAGCTTTCTTT.

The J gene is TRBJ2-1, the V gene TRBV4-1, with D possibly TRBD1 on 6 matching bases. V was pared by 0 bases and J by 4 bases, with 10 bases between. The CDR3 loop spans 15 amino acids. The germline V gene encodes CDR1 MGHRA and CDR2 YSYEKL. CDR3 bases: TGCGCCAGCAGCCAAGAACAGGGAGTTTACAATGAGCAGTTCTTC. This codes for CASSQEQGVYNEQFF.

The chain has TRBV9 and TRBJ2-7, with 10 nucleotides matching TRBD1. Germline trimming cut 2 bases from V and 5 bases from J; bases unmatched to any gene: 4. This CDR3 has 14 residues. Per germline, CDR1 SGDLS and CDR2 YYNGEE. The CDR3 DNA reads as TGTGCCAGCAGCGTTTCGGGACAGGGGAACGAGCAGTACTTC. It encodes CASSVSGQGNEQYF.

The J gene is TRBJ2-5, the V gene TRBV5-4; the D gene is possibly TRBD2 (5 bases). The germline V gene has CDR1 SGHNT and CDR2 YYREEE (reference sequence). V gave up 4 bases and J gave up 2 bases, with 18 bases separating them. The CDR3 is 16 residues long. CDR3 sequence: CASSHPTGNLQETQYF. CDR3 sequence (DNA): TGTGCCAGCAGCCATCCCACGGGGAACCTACAAGAGACCCAGTACTTC.

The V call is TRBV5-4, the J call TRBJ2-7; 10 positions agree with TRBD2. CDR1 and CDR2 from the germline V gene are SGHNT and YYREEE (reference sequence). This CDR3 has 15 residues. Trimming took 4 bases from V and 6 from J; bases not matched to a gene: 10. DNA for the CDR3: TGTGCCAGCAGCCCGAATCTAGCGGGAGTATCCGAGCAGTACTTC. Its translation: CASSPNLAGVSEQYF.

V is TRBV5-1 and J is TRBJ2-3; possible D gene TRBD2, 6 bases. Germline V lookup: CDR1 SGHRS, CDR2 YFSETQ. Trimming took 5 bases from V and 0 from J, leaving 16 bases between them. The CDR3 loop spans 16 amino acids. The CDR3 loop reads CASSVGGSSSTDTQYF. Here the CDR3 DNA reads TGCGCCAGCAGTGTCGGGGGTAGTTCCAGCACAGATACGCAGTATTTT.

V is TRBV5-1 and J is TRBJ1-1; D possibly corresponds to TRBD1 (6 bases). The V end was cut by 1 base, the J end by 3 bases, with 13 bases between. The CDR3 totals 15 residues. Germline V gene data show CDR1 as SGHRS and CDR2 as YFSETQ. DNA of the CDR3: TGCGCCAGCAGCTTGTCGGCGAGGGGGGACACTGAAGCTTTCTTT. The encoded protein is CASSLSARGDTEAFF.

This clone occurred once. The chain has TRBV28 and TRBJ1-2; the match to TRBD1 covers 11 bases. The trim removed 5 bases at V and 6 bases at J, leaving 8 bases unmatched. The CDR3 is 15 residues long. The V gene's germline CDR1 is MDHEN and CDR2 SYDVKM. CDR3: CASSGTGGLPNGYTF. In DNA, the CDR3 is TGTGCCAGCAGTGGGACAGGGGGACTTCCTAATGGCTACACCTTC.

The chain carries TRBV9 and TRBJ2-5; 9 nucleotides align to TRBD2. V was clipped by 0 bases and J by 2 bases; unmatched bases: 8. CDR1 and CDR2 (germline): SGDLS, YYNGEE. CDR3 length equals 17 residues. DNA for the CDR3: TGTGCCAGCAGCGTAGCAGGTGGCGGGGGGGCACAAGAGACCCAGTACTTC. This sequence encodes CASSVAGGGGAQETQYF.

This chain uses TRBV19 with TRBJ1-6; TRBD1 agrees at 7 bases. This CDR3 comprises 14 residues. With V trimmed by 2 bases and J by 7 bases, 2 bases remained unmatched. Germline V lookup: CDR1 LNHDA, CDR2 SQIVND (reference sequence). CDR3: CASSIQGQNSPLHF. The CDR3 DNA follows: TGTGCCAGTAGTATACAGGGACAGAATTCACCCCTCCACTTT.

CDR3 bases: TGTGCCAGCTCACCGTTGACAGGGGTGGTTGAAAAACTGTTTTTT. Amino acid sequence: CASSPLTGVVEKLFF. J is TRBJ1-4 and V is TRBV18, with 8 positions matching TRBD1. J gave up 7 bases and V 3 bases, and 7 bases lay outside the gene matches. The germline gives CDR1 KGHSH, CDR2 LQKENI. This CDR3 contains 15 residues.

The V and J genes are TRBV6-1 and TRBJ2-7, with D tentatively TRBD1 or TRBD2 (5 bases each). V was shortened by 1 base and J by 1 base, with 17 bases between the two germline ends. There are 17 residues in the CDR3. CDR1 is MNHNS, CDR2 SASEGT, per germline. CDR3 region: CASSEGFRDALSYEQYF. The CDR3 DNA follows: TGTGCCAGCAGTGAAGGCTTCCGGGACGCCCTTTCCTACGAGCAGTACTTC.

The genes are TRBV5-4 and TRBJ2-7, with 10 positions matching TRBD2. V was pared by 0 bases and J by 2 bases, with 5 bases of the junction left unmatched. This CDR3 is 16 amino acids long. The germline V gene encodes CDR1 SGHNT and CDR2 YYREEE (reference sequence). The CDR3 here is CASSLGRTSGAYEQYF. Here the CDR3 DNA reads TGTGCCAGCAGCTTGGGGCGGACTAGCGGCGCCTACGAGCAGTACTTC.

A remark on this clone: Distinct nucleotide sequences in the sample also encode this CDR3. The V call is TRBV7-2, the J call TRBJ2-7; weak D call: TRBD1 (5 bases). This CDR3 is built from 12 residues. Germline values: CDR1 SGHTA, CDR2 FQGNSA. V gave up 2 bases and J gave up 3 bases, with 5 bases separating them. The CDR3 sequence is CASSLQGYEQYF. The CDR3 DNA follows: TGTGCCAGCAGCTTACAGGGCTACGAGCAGTACTTC.

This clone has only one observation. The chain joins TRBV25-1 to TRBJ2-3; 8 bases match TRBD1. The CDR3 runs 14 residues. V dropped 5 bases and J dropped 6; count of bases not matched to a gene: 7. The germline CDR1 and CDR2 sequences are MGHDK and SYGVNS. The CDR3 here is CASSKAQGVDTQYF. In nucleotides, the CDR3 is TGTGCCAGCAGTAAGGCACAGGGGGTGGATACGCAGTATTTT. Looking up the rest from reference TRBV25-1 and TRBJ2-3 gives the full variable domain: EADIYQTPRYLVIGTGKKITLECSQTMGHDKMYWYQQDPGMELHLIHYSYGVNSTEKGDLSSESTVSRIRTEHFPLTLESARPSHTSQYLCASSKAQGVDTQYFGPGTRLTVL.

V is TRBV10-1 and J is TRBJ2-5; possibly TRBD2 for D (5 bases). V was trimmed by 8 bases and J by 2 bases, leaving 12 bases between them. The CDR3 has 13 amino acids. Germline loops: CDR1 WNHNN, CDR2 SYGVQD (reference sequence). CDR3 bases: TGCGCCAGCCGGGCATCGGGACAAGAGACCCAGTACTTC. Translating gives CASRASGQETQYF.

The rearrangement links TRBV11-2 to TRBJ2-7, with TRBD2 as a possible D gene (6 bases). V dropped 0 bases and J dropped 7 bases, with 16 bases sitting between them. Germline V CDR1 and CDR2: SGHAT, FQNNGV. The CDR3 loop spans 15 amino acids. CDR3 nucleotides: TGTGCCAGCAGCTTAGATCAGAGGAGGGAAGGGGAGCAGTACTTC. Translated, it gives CASSLDQRREGEQYF.

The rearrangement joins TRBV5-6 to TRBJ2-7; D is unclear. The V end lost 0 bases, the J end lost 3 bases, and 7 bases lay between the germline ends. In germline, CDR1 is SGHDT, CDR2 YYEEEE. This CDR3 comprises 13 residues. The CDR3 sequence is CASSLDSDYEQYF. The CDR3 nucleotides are TGTGCCAGCAGCTTGGACTCCGACTACGAGCAGTACTTC.

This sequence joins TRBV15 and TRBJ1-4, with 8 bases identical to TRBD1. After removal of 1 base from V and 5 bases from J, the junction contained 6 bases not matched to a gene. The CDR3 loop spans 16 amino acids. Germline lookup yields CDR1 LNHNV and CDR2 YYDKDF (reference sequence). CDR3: CATSRAQGARNEKLFF. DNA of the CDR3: TGTGCCACCAGCAGAGCCCAGGGGGCTCGGAATGAAAAACTGTTTTTT. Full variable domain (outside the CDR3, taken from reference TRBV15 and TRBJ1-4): DAMVIQNPRYQVTQFGKPVTLSCSQTLNHNVMYWYQQKSSQAPKLLFHYYDKDFNNEADTPDNFQSRRPNTSFCFLDIRSPGLGDTAMYLCATSRAQGARNEKLFFGSGTQLSVL.

In nucleotides, the CDR3 is TGTGCCAGCAGTATTAACAGCCGCATGAACACTGAAGCTTTCTTT. It encodes CASSINSRMNTEAFF. V usage is TRBV6-4 and J usage is TRBJ1-1, with D hard to call. The CDR3 extends over 15 amino acids. V was clipped by 5 bases and J by 0 bases, with 13 bases between them. Germline V lookup: CDR1 MRHNA, CDR2 SNTAGT.

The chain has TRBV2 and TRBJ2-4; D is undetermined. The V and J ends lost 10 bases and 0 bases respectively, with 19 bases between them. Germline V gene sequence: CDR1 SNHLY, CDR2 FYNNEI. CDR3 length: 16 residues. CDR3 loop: CATTEENRLAKNIQYF. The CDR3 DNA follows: TGTGCCACAACCGAAGAAAATAGGCTAGCCAAAAACATTCAGTACTTC.